This TCR beta chain was recorded in a study of blood T cell repertoires in COVID-19. The wider study: There were acute and convalescent COVID-19 samples, and they came from the United States, Italy and Spain.

Participants' reported clinical history set cohort assignment. Libraries were prepared by immunoSEQ multiplex PCR; TCRdb keeps only in-frame clonotypes and omits some of them. The sample has 250,000 to 300,000 clones; about 80% are singletons. The sample was PBMCs or T cells enriched from blood (not recorded which). The sequence derives from a man aged 45-65 years who had recovered from COVID-19.

The chain's CDR3 is CACGGQGGEKLFF. The CDR3, as DNA: TGTGCTTGCGGGGGACAGGGAGGTGAAAAACTGTTTTTT. The rearrangement joins TRBV30 to TRBJ1-4; 9 bases line up with TRBD1. Germline CDR1 GTSNPN, CDR2 SVGIG (reference sequence). The CDR3 consists of 13 residues.